These T cell receptor beta chains were read from a single sample in a study of T-cell reconstitution after alpha-beta-depleted transplantation in children. In TCRdb, the PCR reads were re-called with MiXCR into one record per CDR3 protein. This sample has fewer than 1 million distinct CDR3 sequences, with about 15% found just once. The specimen comprised PBMCs, mostly from graft donor cells, sampled 360 days after TCRalphabeta/CD19-depleted stem cell transplant. These receptor sequences come from a male patient under 18 who had a stem cell transplant for acute lymphoblastic leukemia, so the T cells may come from the graft donor. Each CDR3 is given with its conserved first and last residue. A D gene is named only where the DNA matches it firmly. Size is stated for part of the rows, as once, few or many counts, or as a class when the clone is expanded.

v_call	cdr3_length	j_call	d_call	clone_size	cdr3_aa	cdr3_nt
TRBV19	13	TRBJ1-2	-	-	CASSWAGFYGYTF	TGTGCCAGTAGTTGGGCAGGGTTCTATGGCTACACCTTC
TRBV11-2	15	TRBJ1-1	-	-	CASSLLDSFGAEAFF	TGTGCCAGCAGCTTATTGGACAGCTTCGGTGCTGAAGCTTTCTTT
TRBV12-3/TRBV12-4	15	TRBJ2-7	TRBD2	-	CASSYSGTRGYEQYF	TGTGCCAGCAGTTATAGCGGGACGAGAGGCTACGAGCAGTACTTC
TRBV13	17	TRBJ2-1	TRBD1	-	CALSLNNRGSSYNEQFF	TGTGCCCTCAGCTTGAATAACAGGGGAAGCTCCTACAATGAGCAGTTCTTC
TRBV10-3	15	TRBJ1-5	TRBD1	many	CAISEVQGAGQPQHF	TGTGCCATCAGTGAGGTGCAGGGGGCAGGTCAGCCCCAGCATTTT
TRBV24-1	15	TRBJ2-1	-	-	CATSAGSWLNNEQFF	TGTGCCACCAGTGCAGGTTCGTGGCTGAACAATGAGCAGTTCTTC
TRBV5-1	16	TRBJ1-2	-	few	CASSLYTGSPGYGYTF	TGCGCCAGCAGCTTGTATACAGGGTCACCGGGCTATGGCTACACCTTC
TRBV9	17	TRBJ2-1	TRBD2	-	CASSVSTFLSGTAEQFF	TGTGCCAGCAGCGTCTCCACCTTCCTTAGCGGGACCGCCGAGCAGTTCTTC
TRBV18	11	TRBJ2-5	-	few	CASTNQETQYF	TGTGCCAGCACGAACCAAGAGACCCAGTACTTC
TRBV24-1	11	TRBJ1-5	-	-	CATSEGSAQHF	TGTGCCACCAGTGAAGGGAGTGCCCAGCATTTT
TRBV15	15	TRBJ2-5	-	few	CATITYGVWEETQYF	TGTGCCACCATAACATATGGGGTTTGGGAAGAGACCCAGTACTTC
TRBV11-2	13	TRBJ2-3	-	few	CASSPSPRDTQYF	TGTGCCAGCAGCCCGTCACCTCGGGATACGCAGTATTTT
TRBV5-1	13	TRBJ2-7	-	few	CASRSESAFGQYF	TGCGCCAGCAGGTCGGAGTCCGCTTTCGGGCAGTACTTC
TRBV7-9	15	TRBJ2-7	-	few	CASSWGPDPEYEQYF	TGTGCCAGCAGCTGGGGACCCGATCCTGAATACGAGCAGTACTTC
TRBV4-1	15	TRBJ2-7	TRBD1	few	CASSQTGVGSYEQYF	TGCGCCAGCAGCCAGACAGGGGTGGGATCCTACGAGCAGTACTTC
TRBV24-1	15	TRBJ2-2	-	few	CATSVRDRPAGELFF	TGTGCCACCAGTGTCCGGGACCGTCCCGCCGGGGAGCTGTTTTTT
TRBV7-2	14	TRBJ1-1	-	-	CASSLDRGTAEAFF	TGTGCCAGCAGCTTAGACCGGGGTACCGCTGAAGCTTTCTTT
TRBV30	15	TRBJ2-5	-	-	CAWSVLKREAETQYF	TGTGCCTGGAGTGTACTAAAAAGGGAGGCAGAGACCCAGTACTTC
TRBV3-1	14	TRBJ2-7	-	-	CASSQQLYPYEQYF	TGTGCCAGCAGCCAGCAACTTTATCCCTACGAGCAGTACTTC
TRBV3-1	15	TRBJ1-6	-	few	CASSQDRVPNSPLHF	TGTGCCAGCAGCCAAGATCGAGTACCTAATTCACCCCTCCACTTT
TRBV20-1	14	TRBJ2-1	-	few	CSASDSHSYNEQFF	TGCAGTGCTAGTGACAGCCACTCCTACAATGAGCAGTTCTTC
TRBV5-1	14	TRBJ1-1	-	many	CASSLDRENTEAFF	TGCGCCAGCAGCTTGGACAGGGAAAACACTGAAGCTTTCTTT
TRBV5-1	17	TRBJ2-6	TRBD2	-	CASSFASGSSGANVLTF	TGCGCCAGCAGCTTTGCTAGCGGTTCATCTGGGGCCAACGTCCTGACTTTC
TRBV25-1	17	TRBJ2-5	TRBD1	few	CASSEAGTGVYQETQYF	TGTGCCAGCAGTGAAGCCGGGACAGGGGTGTACCAAGAGACCCAGTACTTC
TRBV21-1	12	TRBJ2-4	-	many	CASSKPRNIQYF	TGTGCCAGCAGCAAACCCCGGAACATTCAGTACTTC
TRBV5-1	12	TRBJ1-5	-	-	CASSRDGQPQHF	TGCGCCAGCAGCAGGGACGGTCAGCCCCAGCATTTT
TRBV7-8	12	TRBJ2-7	-	few	CASSLDRQEQYF	TGTGCCAGCAGCTTAGACCGGCAGGAGCAGTACTTC
TRBV9	13	TRBJ2-5	-	-	CASSNVGVETQYF	TGTGCCAGCAGCAACGTTGGCGTTGAGACCCAGTACTTC
TRBV12-3/TRBV12-4	16	TRBJ2-7	TRBD2	many	CASSLSSGTPSYEQYF	TGTGCCAGCAGCCTCTCTAGCGGGACGCCCTCCTACGAGCAGTACTTC
TRBV18	18	TRBJ1-6	TRBD1	few	CASSPILTGQGNNSPLHF	TGTGCCAGCTCACCCATTCTCACAGGACAGGGGAATAATTCACCCCTCCACTTT
TRBV9	15	TRBJ2-2	-	few	CASKFTPTAAGELFF	TGTGCCAGCAAATTCACTCCGACCGCCGCCGGGGAGCTGTTTTTT
TRBV20-1	14	TRBJ2-3	TRBD2	-	CSVGRLADTDTQYF	TGCAGTGTCGGGCGACTAGCGGACACAGATACGCAGTATTTT
TRBV18	17	TRBJ2-5	-	-	CASSPILPTASQETQYF	TGTGCCAGCTCACCTATTCTCCCGACAGCGTCGCAAGAGACCCAGTACTTC
TRBV12-3/TRBV12-4	16	TRBJ2-1	TRBD2	-	CASSPPGRVPYNEQFF	TGTGCCAGCAGTCCCCCCGGGAGGGTGCCGTACAATGAGCAGTTCTTC
TRBV2	15	TRBJ2-1	-	-	CASTVRVRPLNEQFF	TGTGCCAGTACAGTTCGGGTTCGGCCCCTCAATGAGCAGTTCTTC
TRBV29-1	16	TRBJ2-2	TRBD1	-	CSVESLGQGAPGELFF	TGCAGCGTTGAAAGTTTGGGACAGGGGGCTCCCGGGGAGCTGTTTTTT
TRBV6-5	16	TRBJ2-3	-	many	CASSLQTSPRTDTQYF	TGTGCCAGCAGTTTACAGACTAGTCCGCGCACAGATACGCAGTATTTT
TRBV29-1	15	TRBJ2-7	-	many	CSVRIAGAPLYEQYF	TGCAGCGTCCGGATTGCGGGGGCTCCTCTCTACGAGCAGTACTTC
TRBV18	17	TRBJ2-3	TRBD2	few	CASSPPRAGGITDTQYF	TGTGCCAGCTCACCACCGCGAGCGGGGGGAATCACAGATACGCAGTATTTT
TRBV5-1	17	TRBJ2-7	TRBD2	-	CASSPGTSGKGSYEQHF	TGCGCCAGCAGTCCCGGGACTAGCGGGAAGGGATCCTACGAGCAGCACTTC
TRBV5-1	15	TRBJ2-4	-	-	CASRPEPQPRGIQYF	TGCGCCAGCAGACCAGAGCCGCAGCCAAGGGGCATTCAGTACTTC
TRBV25-1	13	TRBJ2-2	-	many	CASSESGAMELFF	TGTGCCAGCAGTGAATCCGGAGCGATGGAGCTGTTTTTT
TRBV7-6	18	TRBJ2-1	TRBD2	-	CASSLATPSREGFNEQFF	TGTGCCAGCAGCTTAGCGACCCCTTCCCGGGAGGGTTTCAATGAGCAGTTCTTC
TRBV27	14	TRBJ2-7	-	few	CASSFFGRSYEQYF	TGTGCCAGCAGTTTCTTCGGGCGCTCCTACGAGCAGTACTTC
TRBV5-1	17	TRBJ2-3	-	-	CASSLSRGVSLTDTQYF	TGCGCCAGCAGCTTGTCCAGGGGGGTGTCACTGACAGATACGCAGTATTTT
TRBV27	16	TRBJ2-7	TRBD2	-	CASTQRPSGSFYEQYF	TGTGCCAGCACCCAGAGGCCTAGCGGGAGCTTCTACGAGCAGTACTTC
TRBV7-3	14	TRBJ2-5	TRBD2	-	CASSFAGASETQYF	TGTGCCAGCAGCTTCGCGGGAGCGTCGGAGACCCAGTACTTC
TRBV4-1	16	TRBJ2-1	-	-	CASSPWTATLHNEQFF	TGCGCCAGCAGCCCCTGGACAGCTACACTTCACAATGAGCAGTTCTTC
TRBV9	18	TRBJ2-2	TRBD2	few	CASSISGTSGVRTGELFF	TGTGCCAGCAGCATCTCCGGGACTAGCGGGGTGAGAACCGGGGAGCTGTTTTTT
TRBV7-6	19	TRBJ2-5	TRBD2	many	CASSLTTWTSWQFSETQYF	TGTGCCAGCAGCTTAACCACCTGGACTAGTTGGCAGTTTAGTGAGACCCAGTACTTC
TRBV27	12	TRBJ2-1	-	many	CASSLMGNEQFF	TGTGCCAGCAGTTTAATGGGGAATGAGCAGTTCTTC
TRBV5-1	15	TRBJ1-5	-	few	CASSLGTVRGQPQHF	TGCGCCAGCAGCTTGGGAACGGTTAGGGGGCAGCCCCAGCATTTT
TRBV5-1	14	TRBJ2-7	TRBD1	few	CASSLKGQDYEQYF	TGCGCCAGCAGCTTGAAGGGACAGGACTACGAGCAGTACTTC
TRBV7-3	16	TRBJ2-1	TRBD2	few	CASSSRGLADYNEQFF	TGTGCCAGCAGCTCGAGGGGACTAGCGGATTACAATGAGCAGTTCTTC
TRBV20-1	17	TRBJ2-1	TRBD2	many	CSAPPAGTHLWGREQFF	TGCAGTGCTCCCCCAGCGGGAACCCACCTTTGGGGTCGTGAGCAGTTCTTC